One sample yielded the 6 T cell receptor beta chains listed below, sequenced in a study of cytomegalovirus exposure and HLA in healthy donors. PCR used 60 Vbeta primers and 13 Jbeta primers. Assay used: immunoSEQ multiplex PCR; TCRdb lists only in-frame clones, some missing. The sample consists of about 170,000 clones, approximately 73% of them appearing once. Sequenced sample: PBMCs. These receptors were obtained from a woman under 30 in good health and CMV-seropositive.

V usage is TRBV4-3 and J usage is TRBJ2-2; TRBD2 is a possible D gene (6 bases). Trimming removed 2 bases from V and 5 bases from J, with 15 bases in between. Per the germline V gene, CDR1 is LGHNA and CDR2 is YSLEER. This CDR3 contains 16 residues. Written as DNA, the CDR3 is TGCGCCAGCAGCCAAATAGCGGTTGCCCCGACCGGGGAGCTGTTTTTT. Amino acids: CASSQIAVAPTGELFF.

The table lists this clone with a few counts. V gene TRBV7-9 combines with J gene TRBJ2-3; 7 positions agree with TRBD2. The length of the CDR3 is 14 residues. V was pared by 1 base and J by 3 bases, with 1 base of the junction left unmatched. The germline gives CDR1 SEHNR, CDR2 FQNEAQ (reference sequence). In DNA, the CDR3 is TGTGCCAGCAGCTTAGTCGGGAGGACAGATACGCAGTATTTT. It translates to CASSLVGRTDTQYF. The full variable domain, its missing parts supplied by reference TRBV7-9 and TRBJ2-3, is DTGVSQNPRHKITKRGQNVTFRCDPISEHNRLYWYRQTLGQGPEFLTYFQNEAQLEKSRLLSDRFSAERPKGSFSTLEIQRTEQGDSAMYLCASSLVGRTDTQYFGPGTRLTVL.

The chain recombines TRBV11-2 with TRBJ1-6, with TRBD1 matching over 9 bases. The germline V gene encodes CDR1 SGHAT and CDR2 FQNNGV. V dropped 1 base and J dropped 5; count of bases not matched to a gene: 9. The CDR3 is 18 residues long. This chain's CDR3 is CASSLAQGARNNNSPLHF. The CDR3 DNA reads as TGTGCCAGCAGCTTAGCACAGGGGGCGCGGAATAATAATTCACCCCTCCACTTT.

CDR3 nucleotides: TGCAGCGTTACTAGACAGGGTGGAAAACTGTTTTTT. This gives the protein CSVTRQGGKLFF. The chain joins TRBV29-1 to TRBJ1-4, with 7 positions matching TRBD1. V was clipped by 5 bases and J by 10 bases; unmatched bases: 7. CDR3 length: 12 residues. Germline V gene lookup returns CDR1 SQVTM and CDR2 ANQGSEA.

CDR3 region: CASSQDRSYEQYF. The CDR3 nucleotides are TGCGCCAGCAGCCAAGACAGGTCCTACGAGCAGTACTTC. V is TRBV4-3 and J is TRBJ2-5; D gene unclear. The J call is uncertain, as TRBJ2-7 better fits the DNA end. This CDR3 contains 13 residues. Germline V CDR1 and CDR2: LGHNA, YSLEER.

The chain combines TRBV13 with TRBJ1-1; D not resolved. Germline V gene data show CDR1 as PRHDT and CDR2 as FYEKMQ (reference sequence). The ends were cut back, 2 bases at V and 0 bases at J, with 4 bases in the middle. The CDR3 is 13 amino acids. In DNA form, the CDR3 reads TGTGCCAGCAGCTTACTCCTGAACACTGAAGCTTTCTTT. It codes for CASSLLLNTEAFF.